A selection of T cell receptor beta chains follows, all from one sample in a study of blood T cell repertoires in COVID-19. The data were produced by immunoSEQ multiplex PCR, yet TCRdb's version contains in-frame clones alone and is incomplete. The sample includes tens of thousands of clones, roughly 82% seen only once; the top ten take roughly 13%. Sequencing was carried out using peripheral blood. Receptors were obtained from a woman of 80 years or more with acute or convalescent COVID-19. CDR3s include the opening cysteine and the closing phenylalanine or tryptophan. D genes are given only for firm matches. The listing skips clone size in some rows; elsewhere it reads once, few, many or a size class.

length	V	D	size	J	DNA	CDR3
15	TRBV10-1	TRBD1	once	TRBJ2-1	TGCGCCAGCAGTGACACAGGGGCCCCCTACAATGAGCAGTTCTTC	CASSDTGAPYNEQFF
14	TRBV6-5	NA	NA	TRBJ2-2	TGTGCCAGCAGGGCCCCGGCGCGGACCGGGGAGCTGTTTTTT	CASRAPARTGELFF
14	TRBV20-1	TRBD2	NA	TRBJ2-7	TGCAGTGCTAGTCGGCTAGCGGGTTTTGGCGAGCAGTACTTC	CSASRLAGFGEQYF
12	TRBV12-3/TRBV12-4	NA	NA	TRBJ1-1	TGTGCCAGTCTGGGGGGGATAGGACAAGCTTTCTTT	CASLGGIGQAFF
15	TRBV7-8	NA	many	TRBJ1-1	TGTGCCAGCAGCTTTGTGGGGGCCGTGAACACTGAAGCTTTCTTT	CASSFVGAVNTEAFF
14	TRBV19	TRBD2	NA	TRBJ2-1	TGTGCCAGTAGTATACGGGGGGAGGAGGATGAGCAGTTCTTC	CASSIRGEEDEQFF
16	TRBV24-1	TRBD2	NA	TRBJ2-1	TGTGCCACCAGTGATCCACTAGCGGGAGGGCCCAATGAGCAGTTCTTC	CATSDPLAGGPNEQFF
16	TRBV7-8	NA	few	TRBJ1-6	TGTGCCAGCAGCTCCCCCGGCCTCGGGGAGAATTCACCCCTCCACTTT	CASSSPGLGENSPLHF
18	TRBV27	NA	NA	TRBJ1-5	TGTGCCAGCAGTTTACCTTCAGGGGATCGACGAGGCAATCAGCCCCAGCATTTT	CASSLPSGDRRGNQPQHF
14	TRBV5-1	NA	NA	TRBJ1-1	TGCGCCAGCAGCTTCCAGGGAATAGGCACTGAAGCTTTCTTT	CASSFQGIGTEAFF
17	TRBV11-2	TRBD2	NA	TRBJ2-2	TGTGCCAGCAGCCACTGGACTAGCGGGGGGAACACCGGGGAGCTGTTTTTT	CASSHWTSGGNTGELFF
14	TRBV7-9	NA	NA	TRBJ2-5	TGTGCCAGCAGTCCACAGGGATCCCAAGAGACCCAGTACTTC	CASSPQGSQETQYF
16	TRBV5-1	TRBD2	NA	TRBJ2-1	TGCGCCAGCAGCTTGTTTGGACTAGCGGGAGTAGATGAGCAGTTCTTC	CASSLFGLAGVDEQFF
15	TRBV5-4	TRBD2	NA	TRBJ2-3	TGTGCCAGCATGGTGACTAGCGGGAGGACAGATACGCAGTATTTT	CASMVTSGRTDTQYF
17	TRBV24-1	TRBD2	NA	TRBJ2-1	TGTGCCACCAGTGATTCCCGGGGTAGCGGGACCTACAATGAGCAGTTCTTC	CATSDSRGSGTYNEQFF
12	TRBV29-1	TRBD2	once	TRBJ2-7	TGCAGCGTAGCGGGAGGGGCCTACGAGCAGTACTTC	CSVAGGAYEQYF
13	TRBV5-6	TRBD1	NA	TRBJ2-5	TGTGCCAGCAGCCCGACAGGGGGAGAGACCCAGTACTTC	CASSPTGGETQYF
15	TRBV29-1	TRBD1	NA	TRBJ1-1	TGCAGCGTCTCAAGCTCCAGGACAGGGATTACTGAAGCTTTCTTT	CSVSSSRTGITEAFF
13	TRBV6-2/TRBV6-3	NA	NA	TRBJ2-5	TGTGCCAGCAGTTACGGCGGGCAAGAGACCCAGTACTTC	CASSYGGQETQYF
13	TRBV5-4	NA	few	TRBJ2-7	TGTGCCAGCAGCTTGGACAGAGCCTACGAGCAGTACTTC	CASSLDRAYEQYF
15	TRBV27	TRBD1	NA	TRBJ2-7	TGTGCCAGCAGTTCCCGAGGACAGGGTTTCTACGAGCAGTACTTC	CASSSRGQGFYEQYF
13	TRBV6-5	NA	NA	TRBJ1-5	TGTGCCAACCTGAGGAAGGGGTTTATACCCCAGCATTTT	CANLRKGFIPQHF
14	TRBV5-1	NA	NA	TRBJ1-2	TGCGCCAGCAGCACCGGGACATCGAACTATGGCTACACCTTC	CASSTGTSNYGYTF
15	TRBV6-6	NA	once	TRBJ2-1	TGTGCCAGCAGGGAGGGGCGTCCCGGGTGGTATGAGCAGTTCTTC	CASREGRPGWYEQFF
14	TRBV19	TRBD2	NA	TRBJ2-7	TGTGCCAGTAGTCCGGGACTAGCGGGAAGGCGACCGTACTTC	CASSPGLAGRRPYF
21	TRBV9	TRBD2	NA	TRBJ2-2	TGTGCCAGCAGCCCACGAGGGTGGTTTGGTAGCGGGAGTACCTCTACCGGGGAGCTGTTTTTT	CASSPRGWFGSGSTSTGELFF
11	TRBV12-3/TRBV12-4	NA	NA	TRBJ1-3	TGTGCCAGCGAGATAGGAAACACCATATATTTT	CASEIGNTIYF
14	TRBV29-1	NA	NA	TRBJ2-1	TGCAGCGTTGGGCAGCGGTCCATCTCCAATGAGCAGTTCTTC	CSVGQRSISNEQFF
15	TRBV4-3	TRBD1	NA	TRBJ1-5	TGCGCCAGCAGCCACGGGACAGGCCTCTATCAGCCCCAGCATTTT	CASSHGTGLYQPQHF
17	TRBV11-3	NA	NA	TRBJ1-4	TGTGCCAGCAGCTTACTTAGGGAGTCTTCAACTAATGAAAAACTGTTTTTT	CASSLLRESSTNEKLFF
15	TRBV4-1	NA	NA	TRBJ2-3	TGCGCCAGCAGCCAAGTCGGACTTAGCACAGATACGCAGTATTTT	CASSQVGLSTDTQYF
16	TRBV5-1	TRBD2	NA	TRBJ2-3	TGCGCCAGCAGCGGGGGACTAGCGTTAGTCACAGATACGCAGTATTTT	CASSGGLALVTDTQYF
11	TRBV20-1	TRBD1	NA	TRBJ1-4	TGCAGTGCTAGGGACAGGGCCAAACTGTTTTTT	CSARDRAKLFF
13	TRBV6-5	NA	NA	TRBJ2-5	TGTGCCAGCAGCACAGGGGCGGGAAAGACCCAGTACTTC	CASSTGAGKTQYF
12	TRBV11-1	NA	NA	TRBJ1-1	TGTGCCAGCACCCTCTCGGGGGAAACGGCTTTCTTT	CASTLSGETAFF
13	TRBV2	NA	NA	TRBJ1-2	TGTGCCAGCAGTGGGTCCAGAAACTATGGCTACACCTTC	CASSGSRNYGYTF
15	TRBV4-1	NA	NA	TRBJ1-2	TGCGCCAGCAGCCTTCTACCGGTTGGCAGGGCTGGCTACACCTTC	CASSLLPVGRAGYTF
16	TRBV9	NA	NA	TRBJ1-4	TGTGCCAGCAGCGTCTCGGGGGGCCAAACTAATGAAAAACTGTTTTTT	CASSVSGGQTNEKLFF
15	TRBV27	TRBD1	NA	TRBJ2-1	TGTGCCAGCAGTTTGGGACAGGGGCCCTACAATGAGCAGTTCTTC	CASSLGQGPYNEQFF
16	TRBV24-1	TRBD1	once	TRBJ2-3	TGTGCCACCAGTGACCCTACAGGGGGCGGCACAGATACGCAGTATTTT	CATSDPTGGGTDTQYF
14	TRBV4-3	NA	NA	TRBJ2-3	TGCGCCAGCAGCCCGCAGTTGAGCACAGATACGCAGTATTTT	CASSPQLSTDTQYF
13	TRBV14	TRBD1	NA	TRBJ1-2	TGTGCCAGCAGCCCCCGGACAGGAGATGGCTACACCTTC	CASSPRTGDGYTF
15	TRBV10-2	TRBD2	NA	TRBJ2-7	TGCGCCAGCAGTTTGGTGGGACTAGCCTCCCACGAGCAGTACTTC	CASSLVGLASHEQYF
18	TRBV2	TRBD1	NA	TRBJ1-1	TGTGCCAGCAGCACACCGCCGGGACAGGGGAGCGTGAACACTGAAGCTTTCTTT	CASSTPPGQGSVNTEAFF
15	TRBV29-1	TRBD1	NA	TRBJ1-2	TGCAGCGTTGAAGATCGGACAGGGGGTGGCTATGGCTACACCTTC	CSVEDRTGGGYGYTF
16	TRBV18	TRBD1	NA	TRBJ1-3	TGTGCCAGCTCACCGGGGGACAGGGTTGGTGGAAACACCATATATTTT	CASSPGDRVGGNTIYF
14	TRBV3-1/TRBV3-2	TRBD2	NA	TRBJ2-5	TGTGCCAGCAGCAGCCGACTAGCCCAAGAGACCCAGTACTTC	CASSSRLAQETQYF
13	TRBV9	NA	once	TRBJ1-1	TGTGCCAGCAGCGTAGCCCCCAGAAATGAAGCTTTCTTT	CASSVAPRNEAFF
13	TRBV2	TRBD1	NA	TRBJ1-2	TGTGCCAGCAGGGGGACAGGGGTAGATGGCTACACCTTC	CASRGTGVDGYTF
13	TRBV3-1/TRBV3-2	TRBD1	NA	TRBJ2-5	TGTGCCAGCCGGTACAGGGGGCAAGAGACCCAGTACTTC	CASRYRGQETQYF
12	TRBV27	NA	NA	TRBJ1-2	TGTGCCAGCAGTTCGGTGGCAGGGGGCTACACCTTC	CASSSVAGGYTF